These T cell receptor beta chains were read from a single sample in a study of T cell responses to AZD1222 COVID-19 vaccine. Clones were read by immunoSEQ multiplex PCR, and TCRdb kept only the in-frame ones, dropping some. The sample includes around 100,000 clones, approximately 91% of them seen just once. Here the sequenced sample was peripheral blood, taken on day 0 of AZD1222 vaccination. These receptors came from an adult in good health. Both conserved end residues are part of each CDR3. Each record gives: J gene, V gene, clone size, D gene, CDR3 protein, CDR3 DNA. D genes are given only for firm matches. Some rows have no size entry. The others give once, few or many, or a class for an expanded clone.

J: TRBJ2-3
V: TRBV5-1
size: .
D: .
CDR3: CASAVGQSDTDTQYF
DNA: TGCGCCAGCGCCGTGGGGCAGAGCGACACAGATACGCAGTATTTT

J: TRBJ1-3
V: TRBV14
size: .
D: .
CDR3: CASSQYGGAGNTIYF
DNA: TGTGCCAGCAGCCAATACGGGGGGGCTGGAAACACCATATATTTT

J: TRBJ1-5
V: TRBV2
size: once
D: TRBD1
CDR3: CASSTTGAGNQPQHF
DNA: TGTGCCAGCAGCACGACAGGGGCTGGCAATCAGCCCCAGCATTTT

J: TRBJ1-4
V: TRBV30
size: .
D: .
CDR3: CAWNGATNEKLFF
DNA: TGTGCCTGGAACGGGGCAACTAATGAAAAACTGTTTTTT

J: TRBJ1-1
V: TRBV7-9
size: .
D: TRBD1
CDR3: CASSPRETGRKGAFF
DNA: TGTGCCAGCAGCCCGAGAGAGACAGGGAGGAAAGGAGCTTTCTTT

J: TRBJ2-3
V: TRBV19
size: .
D: TRBD2
CDR3: CASSPRLAGASTDTQYF
DNA: TGTGCCAGTAGTCCTAGACTAGCGGGGGCTAGCACAGATACGCAGTATTTT

J: TRBJ1-5
V: TRBV4-1
size: .
D: .
CDR3: CASSQDHGPDNQPQHF
DNA: TGCGCCAGCAGCCAAGACCATGGACCGGACAATCAGCCCCAGCATTTT

J: TRBJ2-1
V: TRBV20-1
size: .
D: .
CDR3: CSARGHNEQFF
DNA: TGCAGTGCTAGAGGGCACAATGAGCAGTTCTTC

J: TRBJ2-7
V: TRBV6-6
size: .
D: .
CDR3: CASREGTTYEQYF
DNA: TGTGCCAGCAGGGAAGGGACAACCTACGAGCAGTACTTC

J: TRBJ2-1
V: TRBV23-1
size: once
D: TRBD1
CDR3: CASSPYRTGGHYNEQFF
DNA: TGCGCCAGCAGTCCATACCGGACAGGGGGCCATTACAATGAGCAGTTCTTC

J: TRBJ2-5
V: TRBV19
size: .
D: .
CDR3: CASSSGGLVTQYF
DNA: TGTGCCAGTAGTAGTGGGGGGCTCGTGACCCAGTACTTC

J: TRBJ2-2
V: TRBV10-3
size: .
D: TRBD2
CDR3: CAISESVAGGIGELFF
DNA: TGTGCCATCAGTGAGTCAGTAGCGGGAGGGATCGGGGAGCTGTTTTTT

J: TRBJ1-4
V: TRBV9
size: .
D: .
CDR3: CASSVAGTTNEKLFF
DNA: TGTGCCAGCAGCGTTGCCGGGACAACAAATGAAAAACTGTTTTTT

J: TRBJ1-1
V: TRBV6-1
size: .
D: .
CDR3: CASSEAPARGEAFF
DNA: TGTGCCAGCAGTGAAGCCCCTGCACGGGGGGAAGCTTTCTTT

J: TRBJ2-7
V: TRBV2
size: .
D: TRBD1
CDR3: CASRGDRVSSYEQYF
DNA: TGTGCCAGCCGAGGAGACAGGGTTAGTTCCTACGAGCAGTACTTC

J: TRBJ1-5
V: TRBV6-6
size: .
D: .
CDR3: CASSPSGSHNQPQHF
DNA: TGTGCCAGCAGTCCCTCGGGGAGCCACAATCAGCCCCAGCATTTT

J: TRBJ1-1
V: TRBV5-4
size: .
D: .
CDR3: CASSLNRGGTEAFF
DNA: TGTGCCAGCAGCTTGAACAGAGGAGGCACTGAAGCTTTCTTT

J: TRBJ2-7
V: TRBV6-5
size: .
D: TRBD2
CDR3: CASRGGPSGSLEQYF
DNA: TGTGCCAGCAGGGGAGGTCCTAGCGGGAGTTTGGAGCAGTACTTC

J: TRBJ1-5
V: TRBV28
size: .
D: .
CDR3: CASSLSDHNQPQHF
DNA: TGTGCCAGCAGTTTATCGGACCATAATCAGCCCCAGCATTTT

J: TRBJ1-5
V: TRBV28
size: .
D: .
CDR3: CASSLRDIDNQPQHF
DNA: TGTGCCAGCAGTTTGAGAGACATCGACAATCAGCCCCAGCATTTT

J: TRBJ1-1
V: TRBV13
size: .
D: .
CDR3: CASSHTTGWEAFF
DNA: TGTGCCAGCAGCCATACTACAGGTTGGGAAGCTTTCTTT

J: TRBJ2-7
V: TRBV5-6
size: .
D: .
CDR3: CASSPGHLARFTYEQYF
DNA: TGTGCCAGCAGCCCCGGACACCTTGCACGATTCACCTACGAGCAGTACTTC

J: TRBJ2-3
V: TRBV11-2
size: .
D: TRBD1
CDR3: CASSLDMWQGASGTQYF
DNA: TGTGCCAGCAGCTTAGATATGTGGCAGGGGGCCTCTGGTACGCAGTATTTT

J: TRBJ1-1
V: TRBV7-3
size: .
D: TRBD1
CDR3: CASSPTGLNTEAFF
DNA: TGTGCCAGCAGCCCGACAGGGTTGAACACTGAAGCTTTCTTT

J: TRBJ2-5
V: TRBV2
size: .
D: TRBD2
CDR3: CASSEPGLVGETQYF
DNA: TGTGCCAGCAGTGAACCGGGACTAGTGGGGGAGACCCAGTACTTC

J: TRBJ2-7
V: TRBV5-6
size: .
D: TRBD1
CDR3: CASSPPGQVTYEQYF
DNA: TGTGCCAGCAGCCCGCCGGGACAGGTAACCTACGAGCAGTACTTC

J: TRBJ2-3
V: TRBV2
size: .
D: .
CDR3: CASNVGADTQYF
DNA: TGTGCCAGCAATGTGGGCGCAGATACGCAGTATTTT

J: TRBJ1-6
V: TRBV6-1
size: .
D: .
CDR3: CASSEFGGMDSPLHF
DNA: TGTGCCAGCAGTGAATTCGGGGGGATGGATTCACCCCTCCACTTT

J: TRBJ1-2
V: TRBV5-1
size: .
D: TRBD1
CDR3: CASSVEGQGARGYTF
DNA: TGCGCCAGCAGCGTCGAGGGACAGGGGGCGCGTGGCTACACCTTC

J: TRBJ2-5
V: TRBV7-3
size: .
D: TRBD1
CDR3: CASSLTSTGAETQYF
DNA: TGTGCCAGCAGCCTGACCTCGACAGGGGCCGAGACCCAGTACTTC

J: TRBJ2-5
V: TRBV27
size: .
D: .
CDR3: CASSLRPQETQYF
DNA: TGTGCCAGCAGTTTACGGCCCCAAGAGACCCAGTACTTC

J: TRBJ2-7
V: TRBV6-1
size: .
D: .
CDR3: CASSEQGFEQYF
DNA: TGTGCCAGCAGTGAACAGGGATTCGAGCAGTACTTC

J: TRBJ2-7
V: TRBV5-1
size: .
D: TRBD1
CDR3: CASSEGQGAYEQYF
DNA: TGCGCCAGCAGCGAAGGACAGGGGGCTTACGAGCAGTACTTC

J: TRBJ2-7
V: TRBV7-3
size: .
D: .
CDR3: CASSLTARGPYEQYF
DNA: TGTGCCAGCAGCTTAACTGCCCGGGGGCCCTACGAGCAGTACTTC

J: TRBJ2-1
V: TRBV6-8
size: .
D: .
CDR3: CASSYSKRLDPYNEQFF
DNA: TGTGCCAGCAGTTACTCGAAACGACTAGATCCCTACAATGAGCAGTTCTTC

J: TRBJ1-2
V: TRBV5-1
size: .
D: TRBD1
CDR3: CASSRGQGLNGYTF
DNA: TGCGCCAGCAGCCGTGGACAGGGGTTAAATGGCTACACCTTC

J: TRBJ2-7
V: TRBV5-5
size: .
D: TRBD2
CDR3: CASSLVLAGEGEQYF
DNA: TGTGCCAGCAGCTTGGTACTAGCGGGAGAGGGCGAGCAGTACTTC

J: TRBJ1-5
V: TRBV5-8
size: .
D: .
CDR3: CASSFQGRPNQPQHF
DNA: TGTGCCAGCAGCTTCCAGGGACGGCCCAATCAGCCCCAGCATTTT

J: TRBJ1-1
V: TRBV15
size: .
D: .
CDR3: CATSREDSLRDTEAFF
DNA: TGTGCCACCAGCAGAGAGGATAGTCTTCGAGACACTGAAGCTTTCTTT

J: TRBJ2-2
V: TRBV29-1
size: .
D: .
CDR3: CSVEVASFVAGELFF
DNA: TGCAGCGTTGAAGTCGCTAGCTTTGTCGCCGGGGAGCTGTTTTTT

J: TRBJ1-5
V: TRBV7-9
size: .
D: .
CDR3: CASSLDGGYSNQPQHF
DNA: TGTGCCAGCAGCTTGGACGGGGGCTATAGCAATCAGCCCCAGCATTTT

J: TRBJ1-2
V: TRBV19
size: .
D: .
CDR3: CASSIRSRYGYTF
DNA: TGTGCCAGTAGTATACGTTCCAGATATGGCTACACCTTC

J: TRBJ2-3
V: TRBV7-3
size: once
D: TRBD2
CDR3: CASSLQASGGGDTQYF
DNA: TGTGCCAGCAGCCTCCAGGCTAGCGGTGGAGGAGATACGCAGTATTTT

J: TRBJ1-3
V: TRBV2
size: .
D: TRBD1
CDR3: CASSFNTGVPSGNTIYF
DNA: TGTGCCAGCAGCTTTAACACAGGGGTCCCCTCTGGAAACACCATATATTTT

J: TRBJ2-1
V: TRBV21-1
size: .
D: .
CDR3: CASSKEPGLASTYNEQFF
DNA: TGTGCCAGCAGCAAAGAGCCGGGACTAGCGAGCACCTACAATGAGCAGTTCTTC

J: TRBJ2-1
V: TRBV24-1
size: .
D: TRBD2
CDR3: CATSDSRTSGVSYNEQFF
DNA: TGTGCCACCAGTGATTCCCGGACTAGCGGGGTCTCCTACAATGAGCAGTTCTTC

J: TRBJ1-1
V: TRBV24-1
size: .
D: .
CDR3: CATSGPGTEAFF
DNA: TGTGCCACCAGTGGCCCCGGTACTGAAGCTTTCTTT